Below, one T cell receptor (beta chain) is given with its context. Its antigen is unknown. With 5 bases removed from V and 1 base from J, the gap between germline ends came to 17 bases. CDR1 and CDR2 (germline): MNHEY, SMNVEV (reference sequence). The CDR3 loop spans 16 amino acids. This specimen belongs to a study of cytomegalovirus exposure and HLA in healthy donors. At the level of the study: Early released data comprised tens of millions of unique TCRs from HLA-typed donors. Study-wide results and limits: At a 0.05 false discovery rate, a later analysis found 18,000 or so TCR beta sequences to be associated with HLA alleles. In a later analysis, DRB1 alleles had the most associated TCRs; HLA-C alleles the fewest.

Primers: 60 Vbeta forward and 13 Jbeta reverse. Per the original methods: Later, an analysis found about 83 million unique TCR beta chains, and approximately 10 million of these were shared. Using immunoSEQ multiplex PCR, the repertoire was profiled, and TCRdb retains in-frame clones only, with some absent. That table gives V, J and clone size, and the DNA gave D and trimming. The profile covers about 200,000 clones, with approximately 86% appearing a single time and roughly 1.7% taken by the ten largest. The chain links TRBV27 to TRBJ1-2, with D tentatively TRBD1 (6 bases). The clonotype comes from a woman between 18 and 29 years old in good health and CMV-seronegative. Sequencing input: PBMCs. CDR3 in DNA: TGTGCCAGCAGTCCCCAGGGGCTTAGGCTTAACTATGGCTACACCTTC. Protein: CASSPQGLRLNYGYTF.